Presented here are 32 T cell receptor beta chains from one specimen sequenced in a study of post-analysis software for immune sequencing data. Unique molecular identifiers were built into the TCR beta cDNA libraries. TCRdb itself ran the PCR reads through MiXCR, one entry per CDR3 protein. The table records hundreds of thousands of distinct CDR3 sequences, more than 50% of them present only once. Which antigens these TCRs recognize remains unknown. Study-wide results and caveats: TRBV segments more frequent in patients than in controls numbered a few and included TRBV5-6, TRBV5-1 and TRBV20-1.

Input material: blood. The receptor set was obtained from a girl aged 2-9 years with multiple sclerosis.

This clonotype has just a few counts. The rearrangement uses TRBV5-1 and TRBJ2-6; D not resolved. The germline V and J ends were trimmed by 3 bases and 2 bases, with 9 bases remaining between them. The CDR3 extends over 15 amino acids. The germline V gene encodes CDR1 SGHRS and CDR2 YFSETQ. CDR3 region: CASSSRRTGANVLTF. DNA of the CDR3: TGCGCCAGCAGCTCCCGAAGGACTGGGGCCAACGTCCTGACTTTC.

The V and J genes are TRBV4-3 and TRBJ1-2; 9 nucleotides line up with TRBD1. Germline lookup yields CDR1 LGHNA and CDR2 YSLEER. V shed 3 bases, J shed 11 bases, and the junction held 4 bases outside the gene matches. The CDR3 runs 12 residues. The CDR3 loop reads CASSQGTGRYTF. CDR3 bases: TGCGCCAGCAGCCAGGGGACAGGGAGGTACACCTTC.

The V call is TRBV7-9, the J call TRBJ1-2, with no clear D. V lost 9 bases and J lost 2, with 16 bases in between. Germline-derived CDR1 and CDR2 are SEHNR and FQNEAQ (reference sequence). This CDR3 is 14 amino acids long. The CDR3: CARTPIESNYGYTF. CDR3 in DNA: TGTGCCAGGACACCCATTGAGTCCAACTATGGCTACACCTTC. The full variable domain, its missing parts supplied by reference TRBV7-9 and TRBJ1-2, is DTGVSQNPRHKITKRGQNVTFRCDPISEHNRLYWYRQTLGQGPEFLTYFQNEAQLEKSRLLSDRFSAERPKGSFSTLEIQRTEQGDSAMYLCARTPIESNYGYTFGSGTRLTVV.

The table lists this clonotype with a few counts. This chain joins TRBV5-1 and TRBJ2-1; TRBD2 matches at 7 bases. With V trimmed by 1 base and J by 8 bases, 6 bases remained unmatched. Germline lookup yields CDR1 SGHRS and CDR2 YFSETQ. The CDR3 covers 14 residues. DNA of the CDR3: TGCGCCAGCAGCTTGATAGCGGGTAAGGATGAGCAGTTCTTC. Its protein is CASSLIAGKDEQFF.

A remark on this clonotype: The germline gene is not matched at one end of the junction; a read error may be the cause. CDR3 residues: CSARGGTSGTDEQFF. The CDR3, as DNA: TGCAGTGCTAGAGGTGGAACTAGCGGGACCGATGAGCAATTCTTC. The chain uses TRBV20-1 and TRBJ2-1; TRBD2 matches 10 bases. There are 15 residues in the CDR3. The germline V gene encodes CDR1 DFQATT and CDR2 SNEGSKA (reference sequence).

This clonotype was detected ten times or more. The chain has TRBV6-2 or TRBV6-3 and TRBJ2-1, with D perhaps given as TRBD1 or TRBD2 (6 bases each). The CDR3 is 13 amino acids. V dropped 8 bases and J dropped 10 bases, with 18 bases sitting between them. From germline, CDR1 is MNHEY and CDR2 SVGEGT. The CDR3 coding sequence is TGTGCCAGCGTATATTACGGGGGCACCGAGCAGTTCTTC. Translating it yields CASVYYGGTEQFF.

The rearrangement uses TRBV6-5 and TRBJ2-7, with 7 bases matching TRBD1. This CDR3 has 14 residues. Germline lookup yields CDR1 MNHEY and CDR2 SVGAGI. V was clipped by 3 bases and J by 5 bases; unmatched bases: 7. The CDR3 DNA reads TGTGCCAGCAGTTATGGACAGGAGTCGAACGAGCAGTACTTC. This translates into CASSYGQESNEQYF.

The rearrangement uses TRBV20-1 and TRBJ2-3; the match to TRBD2 covers 8 bases. CDR3 size: 15 residues. Germline assignment: CDR1 DFQATT and CDR2 SNEGSKA (reference sequence). V shed 6 bases and J 4 bases; nucleotides not matched to a gene: 12. This CDR3 is CSAQRGGKGSDTQYF. CDR3 bases: TGCAGTGCGCAACGGGGGGGCAAGGGTTCAGATACGCAGTATTTT.

J is TRBJ1-5 and V is TRBV6-5; 7 nucleotides align to TRBD1. The CDR3 totals 12 residues. V lost 8 bases to trimming and J lost 9 bases; unmatched junction nucleotides: 7. Germline V gene data show CDR1 as MNHEY and CDR2 as SVGAGI. CDR3 residues: CASGPGGRPQHF. For the CDR3, the DNA is TGTGCCAGCGGTCCAGGGGGTAGGCCCCAGCATTTT.

J is TRBJ2-5 and V is TRBV12-3 or TRBV12-4; D unresolved. The DNA end is more similar to TRBJ2-7, so the J call may be wrong. The CDR3 covers 14 residues. CDR3 in amino acids: CASSLAGFPHEQYF. The CDR3 DNA is TGTGCCAGCAGCCTCGCCGGATTTCCCCACGAGCAGTACTTC.

The J gene is TRBJ2-3, the V gene TRBV5-1, with TRBD2 matching 12 bases. Germline V lookup: CDR1 SGHRS, CDR2 YFSETQ. The CDR3 totals 16 residues. V trimming: 8 bases; J trimming: 5 bases; junction bases outside the gene matches: 12. CDR3: CASGDLTSGSIDTQYF. CDR3 sequence (DNA): TGCGCCAGTGGCGACCTGACTAGCGGGAGTATAGATACGCAGTATTTT.

The chain is built from TRBV5-5 and TRBJ2-2; unclear D gene. This CDR3 spans 15 amino acids. V lost 2 bases to trimming and J lost 5 bases, with 13 bases between them. CDR1 is SGHKS, CDR2 YYEKEE, per germline (reference sequence). The CDR3 is CASSFDGEETGELFF. CDR3 nucleotide sequence: TGTGCCAGCAGCTTTGATGGGGAAGAAACCGGGGAGCTGTTTTTT. Complete variable domain (other parts from reference TRBV5-5 and TRBJ2-2): DAGVTQSPTHLIKTRGQQVTLRCSPISGHKSVSWYQQVLGQGPQFIFQYYEKEERGRGNFPDRFSARQFPNYSSELNVNALLLGDSALYLCASSFDGEETGELFFGEGSRLTVL.

The chain uses TRBV2 and TRBJ1-1; D gene uncertain. The germline V gene has CDR1 SNHLY and CDR2 FYNNEI. This CDR3 has 12 residues. The V end lost 2 bases, the J end lost 12 bases, and 13 bases lay between the germline ends. For the CDR3, the DNA is TGTGCCAGCAGTGAAAGGGCTCCTGTAACTTTCTTT. It yields the protein CASSERAPVTFF.

CDR3 nucleotide sequence: TGCAGTGCTAGAGATCTCACGGGAGCCTACGAGCAGTACTTC. Translated, it gives CSARDLTGAYEQYF. The chain carries TRBV20-1 and TRBJ2-7; the D gene is possibly TRBD2 (6 bases). V dropped 0 bases and J dropped 2 bases, with 11 bases sitting between them. CDR3 length equals 14 residues. Germline V gene lookup returns CDR1 DFQATT and CDR2 SNEGSKA (reference sequence).

The chain uses TRBV9 and TRBJ2-1, with 9 bases matching TRBD1. The CDR3 has 14 residues. V dropped 2 bases and J dropped 8; count of bases not matched to a gene: 5. From germline, CDR1 is SGDLS and CDR2 YYNGEE. CDR3 sequence reads: CASSVLTGGDEQFF. CDR3 in DNA: TGTGCCAGCAGCGTCCTGACAGGGGGTGATGAGCAGTTCTTC. The variable domain in full, completed from reference TRBV9 and TRBJ2-1, reads DSGVTQTPKHLITATGQRVTLRCSPRSGDLSVYWYQQSLDQGLQFLIQYYNGEERAKGNILERFSAQQFPDLHSELNLSSLELGDSALYFCASSVLTGGDEQFFGPGTRLTVL.

CDR3 sequence reads: CASSSLGHENYEQYF. The CDR3 coding sequence is TGTGCCAGCAGTTCCCTGGGACACGAGAACTACGAGCAGTACTTC. This chain joins TRBV27 and TRBJ2-7, with D perhaps matching TRBD1 (6 bases). Germline V CDR1 and CDR2: MNHEY, SMNVEV (reference sequence). The CDR3 sequence is 15 residues long. The germline V and J ends were trimmed by 4 bases and 3 bases, with 16 bases remaining between them.

The chain has TRBV7-2 and TRBJ2-4; 7 nucleotides align to TRBD1. The CDR3 runs to 17 residues. Germline CDR1 is SGHTA and CDR2 is FQGNSA. V was clipped by 0 bases and J by 0 bases; unmatched bases: 5. The CDR3, as DNA: TGTGCCAGCAGCTTAGCCGGTGGACAGGTAGCCAAAAACATTCAGTACTTC. This codes for CASSLAGGQVAKNIQYF.

This clonotype was picked up a small number of times. The chain recombines TRBV7-2 with TRBJ2-1; 10 bases are shared with TRBD2. This CDR3 is built from 16 residues. The trim removed 5 bases at V and 7 bases at J, leaving 11 bases unmatched. Germline V gene lookup returns CDR1 SGHTA and CDR2 FQGNSA. CDR3 DNA: TGTGCCAGCAGCCAAGCACCCCGGACTAGCGGAAATGAGCAGTTCTTC. Residues: CASSQAPRTSGNEQFF.

V gene TRBV5-4 combines with J gene TRBJ1-1, with D hard to call. Between the trimmed V and J ends, which lost 4 bases and 0 bases, there was a span of 13 bases. Germline CDR1 reads SGHNT; CDR2 reads YYREEE (reference sequence). CDR3 size: 15 residues. CDR3 region: CASSPLGGMNTEAFF. DNA for the CDR3: TGTGCCAGCAGCCCCTTGGGAGGGATGAACACTGAAGCTTTCTTT.

The rearrangement links TRBV28 to TRBJ2-7, with 8 nucleotides matching TRBD1. Germline values: CDR1 MDHEN, CDR2 SYDVKM. The V segment lost 5 bases and the J segment 3 bases; nucleotides outside the gene matches: 9. This CDR3 is built from 15 residues. The CDR3 region has the DNA TGTGCCAGCAGTACGACCGGACAGGGAAACTACGAGCAGTACTTC. It specifies CASSTTGQGNYEQYF.

This chain links TRBV6-2 or TRBV6-3 with TRBJ2-5, with D perhaps TRBD1 (6 bases). With 9 bases removed from V and 2 bases from J, the gap between germline ends came to 13 bases. Germline CDR1 MNHEY, CDR2 SVGEGT. There are 13 residues in the CDR3. The CDR3 is CARSIRGQETQYF. For the CDR3, the DNA is TGTGCCAGGTCAATTAGGGGGCAAGAGACCCAGTACTTC.

This clonotype was counted between two and nine times. The rearrangement links TRBV9 to TRBJ2-1; D may be TRBD2 (7 bases). The V end was cut by 0 bases, the J end by 3 bases, with 13 bases between. The germline V gene encodes CDR1 SGDLS and CDR2 YYNGEE. The CDR3 has 16 residues. The CDR3 spells CASSVAGGAFYNEQFF. The CDR3 DNA reads TGTGCCAGCAGCGTAGCTGGGGGGGCCTTCTACAATGAGCAGTTCTTC.

The CDR3 spells CASSESVAGGHYEQYF. The CDR3 DNA reads as TGCGCCAGCAGTGAGTCTGTAGCGGGGGGCCACTACGAGCAGTACTTC. The chain carries TRBV10-2 and TRBJ2-7; 10 bases fit TRBD2. The CDR3 is 16 residues long. In germline, CDR1 is WSHSY, CDR2 SAAADI. V was clipped by 0 bases and J by 3 bases; unmatched bases: 5.

V and J are TRBV4-3 and TRBJ2-2, with D perhaps assigned TRBD1 or TRBD2 (5 bases each). The V end lost 6 bases, the J end lost 2 bases, and 10 bases lay between the germline ends. Germline V gives CDR1 LGHNA, CDR2 YSLEER. The CDR3 has 14 amino acids. CDR3 sequence (DNA): TGCGCCAGCAGTCGGGGCCCAAACACCGGGGAGCTGTTTTTT. Translating it yields CASSRGPNTGELFF.

The chain combines TRBV20-1 with TRBJ1-2; the match to TRBD1 covers 8 bases. The CDR3 extends over 15 amino acids. The germline V gene encodes CDR1 DFQATT and CDR2 SNEGSKA (reference sequence). V lost 2 bases, J lost 6 bases, and 11 bases stayed unmatched. This CDR3 reads CSARLDTGGVDGYTF. CDR3 DNA: TGCAGTGCTAGACTGGATACAGGGGGAGTCGATGGCTACACCTTC.

This clonotype has more than one count but fewer than ten. The V call is TRBV29-1, the J call TRBJ1-2, with unresolved D. Germline values: CDR1 SQVTM, CDR2 ANQGSEA. V was pared by 4 bases and J by 6 bases, with 15 bases between. This CDR3 contains 13 residues. CDR3 sequence reads: CSVGFDGSDGYTF. CDR3 coding DNA: TGCAGCGTTGGGTTTGACGGTAGCGATGGCTACACCTTC.

The rearrangement uses TRBV5-1 and TRBJ1-2; no firm D call. The germline gives CDR1 SGHRS, CDR2 YFSETQ. The CDR3 sequence is 12 residues long. V dropped 4 bases and J dropped 2 bases, with 6 bases sitting between them. CDR3 sequence reads: CASSEPNYGYTF. DNA of the CDR3: TGCGCCAGCAGCGAACCAAACTATGGCTACACCTTC.

V usage is TRBV7-9 and J usage is TRBJ2-5; 9 bases are shared with TRBD2. The V segment lost 5 bases and the J segment 5 bases; nucleotides outside the gene matches: 12. Germline-derived CDR1 and CDR2 are SEHNR and FQNEAQ (reference sequence). The CDR3 totals 16 residues. CDR3 in amino acids: CASSGEVLAGLETQYF. The DNA for the CDR3 is TGTGCCAGCAGCGGCGAAGTTCTAGCGGGGTTGGAGACCCAGTACTTC.

The chain joins TRBV10-3 to TRBJ1-2; D not certain. Trimming pared 5 bases from V and 8 bases from J, leaving 15 bases between. Germline V lookup: CDR1 ENHRY, CDR2 SYGVKD. The CDR3 contains 13 residues. The CDR3 sequence is CAISTGQLHGYTF. The CDR3 region has the DNA TGTGCCATCAGTACTGGTCAGCTTCACGGCTACACCTTC.

CDR3 sequence (DNA): TGTGCCAGCAGCCTCCTTGGGGGCGGAAACACTGAAGCTTTCTTT. Translation gives CASSLLGGGNTEAFF. V and J are TRBV7-9 and TRBJ1-1; possibly TRBD1 for D (6 bases). Deletions cut 5 bases from V and 2 bases from J, with 15 bases between. Germline V CDR1 and CDR2: SEHNR, FQNEAQ (reference sequence). This CDR3 is built from 15 residues.

The chain is built from TRBV5-4 and TRBJ2-3; D not resolved. V was trimmed by 4 bases and J by 6 bases, leaving 12 bases between them. Germline V gene lookup returns CDR1 SGHNT and CDR2 YYREEE (reference sequence). CDR3 length: 13 residues. The CDR3 region has the DNA TGTGCCAGCAGCCGGTGGAGTTTCGATACGCAGTATTTT. Its translation is CASSRWSFDTQYF.

V gene TRBV4-3 combines with J gene TRBJ2-6; D gene ambiguous. This CDR3 is 15 amino acids long. Germline CDR1 reads LGHNA; CDR2 reads YSLEER. With 3 bases removed from V and 0 bases from J, the gap between germline ends came to 6 bases. The CDR3 nucleotides are TGCGCCAGCAGCCAGGCAAGCTCTGGGGCCAACGTCCTGACTTTC. This gives the protein CASSQASSGANVLTF.